The 9 T cell receptor beta chains listed next were all sequenced from one sample in a study of T cells in Graves' hyperthyroidism and ophthalmopathy. Template material for amplifying TCR beta CDR3 regions consisted of RNA transcripts. First-round RT-PCR of the TCR CDR3 relied on the HTBI primer set. TCRdb reprocessed the multiplex PCR reads with MiXCR, giving one entry per CDR3 protein. The table has about 660,000 distinct CDR3 sequences, 45% seen once; the top ten hold under 8%. Source material: peripheral blood or thyroid tissue (not recorded which). The receptors originated from an adult man with Graves' disease, either hyperthyroidism or ophthalmopathy (not recorded which).

The gene calls are TRBV10-3 and TRBJ1-1, with unresolved D. V was shortened by 6 bases and J by 5 bases, with 13 bases between the two germline ends. This CDR3 is 13 amino acids long. From germline, CDR1 is ENHRY and CDR2 SYGVKD. The CDR3 nucleotides read TGTGCCATCAGGCGATCCGGGGAAACTGAAGCTTTCTTT. It specifies CAIRRSGETEAFF.

This clonotype was recorded many times. The chain has TRBV29-1 and TRBJ2-7, with 8 bases fitting TRBD1. CDR1 and CDR2 (germline): SQVTM, ANQGSEA. After removal of 5 bases from V and 6 bases from J, the junction contained 12 bases not matched to a gene. The CDR3 is 14 residues long. CDR3 DNA sequence: TGCAGCGTTCAGAGTTGGGACAGGATTGGCGAGCAGTACTTC. Protein product: CSVQSWDRIGEQYF.

The chain employs TRBV5-1 and TRBJ1-4; TRBD1 aligns across 10 bases. In germline, CDR1 is SGHRS, CDR2 YFSETQ. The CDR3 contains 16 residues. Trimming removed 2 bases from V and 7 bases from J; junction bases left unmatched: 8. CDR3 DNA: TGCGCCAGCAGCTTCGGGGACAGGGGTAATGGTGAAAAACTGTTTTTT. It is translated as CASSFGDRGNGEKLFF.

Turning to this clonotype: A much larger clone lies a single base off, so this may be a read error. The chain is built from TRBV7-6 and TRBJ2-7; TRBD1 is a possible D gene (6 bases). Per germline, CDR1 SGHVS and CDR2 FNYEAQ. V was clipped by 4 bases and J by 8 bases, with 18 bases between them. The CDR3 totals 14 residues. The CDR3 here is CASSSGVYGYKQYF. The CDR3 nucleotides are TGTGCCAGCAGCTCAGGGGTCTATGGATACAAGCAGTACTTC.

The V and J genes are TRBV20-1 and TRBJ2-2; 9 bases match TRBD1. The length of the CDR3 is 15 residues. V trimming: 0 bases; J trimming: 5 bases; junction bases outside the gene matches: 4. Germline CDR1 DFQATT, CDR2 SNEGSKA (reference sequence). The CDR3 region has the DNA TGCAGTGCTAGAGAGGCGACAGGGGGTACCGGGGAGCTGTTTTTT. This gives the protein CSAREATGGTGELFF.

This rearrangement joins TRBV20-1 to TRBJ1-1; 11 bases line up with TRBD1. The CDR3 sequence is 12 residues long. Per the germline V gene, CDR1 is DFQATT and CDR2 is SNEGSKA (reference sequence). CDR3 region: CSPGQGDTEAFF. The CDR3 bases are TGCAGCCCGGGACAGGGGGACACTGAAGCTTTCTTT.

V and J are TRBV7-8 and TRBJ1-1, with TRBD1 as a possible D gene (5 bases). Trimming removed 5 bases at V and 4 bases at J, with 14 bases between. The CDR3 totals 14 residues. Germline V lookup: CDR1 SGHVS, CDR2 FQNEAQ. CDR3 coding DNA: TGTGCCAGCAGCCACGACAGTTTGTCCACTGAAGCTTTCTTT. Translation gives CASSHDSLSTEAFF.

The chain combines TRBV27 with TRBJ1-2; 8 bases agree with TRBD1. CDR3 length: 15 residues. Germline-derived CDR1 and CDR2 are MNHEY and SMNVEV (reference sequence). Germline trimming cut 0 bases from V and 6 bases from J; bases unmatched to any gene: 6. The CDR3 loop is CASSLSRRQGNGYTF. The CDR3 nucleotides are TGTGCCAGCAGTTTATCTCGGAGACAGGGGAATGGCTACACCTTC.

CDR3 protein: CASRQGKGRTEAFF. In DNA, the CDR3 is TGTGCCAGCAGACAAGGAAAGGGGCGAACTGAAGCTTTCTTT. The chain has TRBV7-2 and TRBJ1-1, with D tentatively TRBD1 (5 bases). The CDR3 has 14 residues. Germline values: CDR1 SGHTA, CDR2 FQGNSA. Between the trimmed V and J ends, which lost 6 bases and 5 bases, there was a span of 16 bases. The complete variable domain, with remaining parts taken from reference TRBV7-2 and TRBJ1-1, reads GAGVSQSPSNKVTEKGKDVELRCDPISGHTALYWYRQSLGQGLEFLIYFQGNSAPDKSGLPSDRFSAERTGGSVSTLTIQRTQQEDSAVYLCASRQGKGRTEAFFGQGTRLTVV.